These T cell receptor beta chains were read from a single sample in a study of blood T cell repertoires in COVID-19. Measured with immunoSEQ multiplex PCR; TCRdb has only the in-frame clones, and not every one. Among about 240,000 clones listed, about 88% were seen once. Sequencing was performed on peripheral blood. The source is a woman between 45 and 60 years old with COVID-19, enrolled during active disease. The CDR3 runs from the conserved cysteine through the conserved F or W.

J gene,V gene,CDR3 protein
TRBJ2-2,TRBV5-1,CASSSGGTGELFF
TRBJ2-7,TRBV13,CASSPPRVAGRYEQYF
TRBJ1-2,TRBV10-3,CAISDLYRELNYGYTF
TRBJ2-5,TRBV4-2,CASSQEQRGGETQYF
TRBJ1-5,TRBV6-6,CASSYSRGNQPQHF
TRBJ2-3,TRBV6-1,CASSEDRGLADTQYF
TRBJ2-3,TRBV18,CASSPRLAGGKRDTQYF
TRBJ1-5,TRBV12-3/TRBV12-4,CASRNSGNQPQHF
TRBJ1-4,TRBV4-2,CASSQDWGDRALREKLFF
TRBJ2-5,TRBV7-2,CASSPRRVAGAETQYF
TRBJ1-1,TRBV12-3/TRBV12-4,CASGFKTEAFF
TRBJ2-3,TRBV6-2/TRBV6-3,CASSYNYGTSEQYF
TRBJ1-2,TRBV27,CASSDRGRGGYTF
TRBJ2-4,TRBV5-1,CASSLLGQGDIQYF
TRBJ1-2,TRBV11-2,CASSLELGQNGYTF
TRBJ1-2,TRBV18,CASSQTGYGYTF
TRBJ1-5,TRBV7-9,CASAQPGVRDGQPQHF
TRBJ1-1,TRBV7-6,CASSLYRGRDTEAFF
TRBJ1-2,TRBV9,CASSPSWGDGYTF
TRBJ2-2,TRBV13,CASSKRGGLAGELFF
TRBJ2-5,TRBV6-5,CASREGETQYF
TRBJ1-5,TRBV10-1,CAVPGQCNQPQHF
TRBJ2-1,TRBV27,CASSSLWGGSWEQFF
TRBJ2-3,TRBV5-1,CASSLGDSGGTDTQYF
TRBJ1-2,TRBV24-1,CATSDSTVNYGYTF
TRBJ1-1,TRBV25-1,CASSEFGVTEAFF
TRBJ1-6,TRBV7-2,CASSLRVGAGSPLHF
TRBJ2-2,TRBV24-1,CATSDWRGLGTGELFF
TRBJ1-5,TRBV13,CASSQTDYSNQPQHF
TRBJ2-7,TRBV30,CAWSVGAGPSYEQYF
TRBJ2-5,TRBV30,CAWSVQERETQYF
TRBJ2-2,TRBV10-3,CAISTDRGLNTGELFF
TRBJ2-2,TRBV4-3,CASSQDPPGELFF
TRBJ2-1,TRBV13,CASSSPTSYHEQFF
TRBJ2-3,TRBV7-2,CASSSTPGLGVDTQYF
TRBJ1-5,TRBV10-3,CAIRKEGEGQPQHF
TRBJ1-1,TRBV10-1,CASSEDRTNTEAFF
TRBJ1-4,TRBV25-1,CASSINEKLFF
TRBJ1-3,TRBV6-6,CASKLQGSSGNTIYF
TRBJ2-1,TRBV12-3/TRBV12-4,CASSFSGEQFF
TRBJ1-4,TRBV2,CASSETTGGGTNEKLFF
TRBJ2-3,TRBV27,CASSFRGMTDTQYF